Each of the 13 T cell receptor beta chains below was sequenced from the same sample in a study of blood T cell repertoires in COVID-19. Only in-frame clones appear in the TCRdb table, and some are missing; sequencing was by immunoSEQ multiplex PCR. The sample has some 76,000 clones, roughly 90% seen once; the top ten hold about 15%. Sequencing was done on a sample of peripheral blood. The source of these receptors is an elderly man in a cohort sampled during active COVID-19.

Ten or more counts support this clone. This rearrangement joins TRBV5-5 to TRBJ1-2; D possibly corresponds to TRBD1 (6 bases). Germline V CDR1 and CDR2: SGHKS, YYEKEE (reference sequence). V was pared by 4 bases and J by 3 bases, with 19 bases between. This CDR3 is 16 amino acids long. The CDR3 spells CASSLIGGASHYGYTF. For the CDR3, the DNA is TGTGCCAGCAGCCTCATAGGGGGAGCTTCCCACTATGGCTACACCTTC. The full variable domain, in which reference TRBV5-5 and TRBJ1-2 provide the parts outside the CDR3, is DAGVTQSPTHLIKTRGQQVTLRCSPISGHKSVSWYQQVLGQGPQFIFQYYEKEERGRGNFPDRFSARQFPNYSSELNVNALLLGDSALYLCASSLIGGASHYGYTFGSGTRLTVV.

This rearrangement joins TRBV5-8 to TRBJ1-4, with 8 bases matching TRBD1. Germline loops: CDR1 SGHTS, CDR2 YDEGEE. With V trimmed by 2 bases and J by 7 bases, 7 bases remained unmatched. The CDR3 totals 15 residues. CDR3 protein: CASSLTGQGTEKLFF. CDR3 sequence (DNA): TGTGCCAGCAGCTTAACAGGACAGGGCACTGAAAAACTGTTTTTT.

The CDR3 DNA is TGTGCCAGCAGTTACTTGGACAGCTATAGCAATCAGCCCCAGCATTTT. It is translated as CASSYLDSYSNQPQHF. The genes are TRBV6-6 and TRBJ1-5, with D tentatively TRBD1 (6 bases). The CDR3 covers 16 residues. Germline assignment: CDR1 MNHNY and CDR2 SVGAGI (reference sequence). V was shortened by 1 base and J by 0 bases, with 10 bases between the two germline ends.

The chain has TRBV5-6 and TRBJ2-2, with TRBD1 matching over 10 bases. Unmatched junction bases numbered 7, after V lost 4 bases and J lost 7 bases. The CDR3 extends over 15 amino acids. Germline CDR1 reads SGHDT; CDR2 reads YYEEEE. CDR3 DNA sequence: TGTGCCAGCAGCCCCGGGACAGGGGCGGTCGGGGAGCTGTTTTTT. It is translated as CASSPGTGAVGELFF.

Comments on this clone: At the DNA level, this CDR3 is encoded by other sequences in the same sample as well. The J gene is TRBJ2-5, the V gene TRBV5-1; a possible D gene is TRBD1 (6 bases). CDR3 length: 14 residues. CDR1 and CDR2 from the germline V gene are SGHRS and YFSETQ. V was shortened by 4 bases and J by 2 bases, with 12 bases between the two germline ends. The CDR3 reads CASSPGQIQETQYF. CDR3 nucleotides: TGCGCCAGCAGCCCAGGACAGATTCAAGAGACCCAGTACTTC.

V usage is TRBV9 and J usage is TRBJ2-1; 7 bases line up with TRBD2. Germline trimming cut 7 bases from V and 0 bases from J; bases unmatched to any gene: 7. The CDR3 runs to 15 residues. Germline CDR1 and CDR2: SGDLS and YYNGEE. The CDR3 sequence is CASGGKRGSYNEQFF. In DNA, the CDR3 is TGTGCCAGCGGGGGGAAGCGGGGCTCCTACAATGAGCAGTTCTTC.

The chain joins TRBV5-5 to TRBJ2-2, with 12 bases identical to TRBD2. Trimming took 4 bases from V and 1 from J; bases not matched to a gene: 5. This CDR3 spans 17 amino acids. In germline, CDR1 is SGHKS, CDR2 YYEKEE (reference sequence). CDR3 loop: CASSRLAGGKNTGELFF. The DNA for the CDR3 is TGTGCCAGCAGCCGTCTAGCGGGGGGGAAGAACACCGGGGAGCTGTTTTTT.

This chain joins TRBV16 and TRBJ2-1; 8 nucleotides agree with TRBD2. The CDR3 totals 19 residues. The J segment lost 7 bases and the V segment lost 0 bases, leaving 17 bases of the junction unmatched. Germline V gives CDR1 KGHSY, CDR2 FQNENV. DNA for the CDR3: TGTGCCAGCAGCCAATCGGGCGTCCCGGGACTAGGGAGGCGTAATGAGCAGTTCTTC. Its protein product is CASSQSGVPGLGRRNEQFF.

The CDR3 sequence: CASSLSTSGGASSEQFF. The CDR3 DNA follows: TGTGCCAGTTCTTTATCGACTAGCGGGGGGGCCTCCTCAGAGCAGTTCTTC. The chain links TRBV19 to TRBJ2-1; 14 positions match TRBD2. This CDR3 has 17 residues. Trimming removed 8 bases from V and 10 bases from J; junction bases left unmatched: 16. Per the germline V gene, CDR1 is LNHDA and CDR2 is SQIVND (reference sequence).

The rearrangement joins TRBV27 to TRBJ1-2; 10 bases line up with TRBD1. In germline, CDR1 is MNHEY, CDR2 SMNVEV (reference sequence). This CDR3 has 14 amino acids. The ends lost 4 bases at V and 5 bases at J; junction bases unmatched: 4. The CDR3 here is CASSSRTGGYGYTF. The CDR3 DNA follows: TGTGCCAGCAGTTCTAGGACAGGGGGTTATGGCTACACCTTC.

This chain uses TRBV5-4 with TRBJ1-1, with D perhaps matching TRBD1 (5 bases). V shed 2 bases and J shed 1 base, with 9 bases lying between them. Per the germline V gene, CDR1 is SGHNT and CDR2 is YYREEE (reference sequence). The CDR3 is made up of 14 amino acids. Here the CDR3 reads CASSLGHANTEAFF. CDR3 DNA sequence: TGTGCCAGCAGCTTAGGACACGCGAACACTGAAGCTTTCTTT.

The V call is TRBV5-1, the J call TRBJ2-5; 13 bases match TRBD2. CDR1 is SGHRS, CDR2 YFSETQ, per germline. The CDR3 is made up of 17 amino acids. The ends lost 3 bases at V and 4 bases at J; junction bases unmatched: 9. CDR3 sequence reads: CASSWGLAGKSGETQYF. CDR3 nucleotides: TGCGCCAGCAGCTGGGGACTAGCGGGGAAAAGCGGAGAGACCCAGTACTTC. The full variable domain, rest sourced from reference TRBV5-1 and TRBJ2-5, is KAGVTQTPRYLIKTRGQQVTLSCSPISGHRSVSWYQQTPGQGLQFLFEYFSETQRNKGNFPGRFSGRQFSNSRSEMNVSTLELGDSALYLCASSWGLAGKSGETQYFGPGTRLLVL.

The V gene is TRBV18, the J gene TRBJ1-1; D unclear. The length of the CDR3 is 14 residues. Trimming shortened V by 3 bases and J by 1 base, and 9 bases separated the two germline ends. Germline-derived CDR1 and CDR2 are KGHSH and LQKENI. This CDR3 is CASSPLTENTEAFF. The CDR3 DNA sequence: TGTGCCAGCTCACCCCTTACAGAGAACACTGAAGCTTTCTTT.